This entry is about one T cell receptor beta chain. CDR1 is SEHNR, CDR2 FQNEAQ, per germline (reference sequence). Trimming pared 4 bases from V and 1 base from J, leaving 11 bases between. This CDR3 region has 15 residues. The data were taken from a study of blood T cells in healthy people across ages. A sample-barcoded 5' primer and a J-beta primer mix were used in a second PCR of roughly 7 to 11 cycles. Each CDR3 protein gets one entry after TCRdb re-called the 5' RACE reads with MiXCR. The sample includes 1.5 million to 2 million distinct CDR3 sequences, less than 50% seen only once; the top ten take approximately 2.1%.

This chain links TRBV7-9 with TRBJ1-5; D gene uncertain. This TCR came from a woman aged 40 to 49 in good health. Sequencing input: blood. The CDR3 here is CASSSHDESNQPQHF. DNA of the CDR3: TGTGCCAGCAGCTCCCATGACGAGAGCAATCAGCCCCAGCATTTT.